These 24 T cell receptor beta chains were sequenced from one sample in a study of blood T cell repertoires in COVID-19. Clones were read by immunoSEQ multiplex PCR, and TCRdb kept only the in-frame ones, dropping some. The profile covers 150,000 to 200,000 clones, with roughly 90% appearing a single time and roughly 19% taken by the ten largest. The sample consisted of peripheral blood. These receptor sequences come from a man in his fifties or sixties with active or convalescent COVID-19.

The rearrangement links TRBV19 to TRBJ1-5, with 12 bases identical to TRBD1. Germline CDR1 is LNHDA and CDR2 is SQIVND (reference sequence). V lost 9 bases and J lost 2; bases outside the gene matches: 14. The CDR3 runs 18 residues. The CDR3 sequence: CASKAGTGGAMGNQPQHF. In DNA, the CDR3 is TGTGCCAGCAAAGCCGGGACAGGGGGCGCGATGGGCAATCAGCCCCAGCATTTT. The whole variable domain, filled in from reference TRBV19 and TRBJ1-5, reads DGGITQSPKYLFRKEGQNVTLSCEQNLNHDAMYWYRQDPGQGLRLIYYSQIVNDFQKGDIAEGYSVSREKKESFPLTVTSAQKNPTAFYLCASKAGTGGAMGNQPQHFGDGTRLSIL.

The rearrangement joins TRBV19 to TRBJ2-7; 10 bases line up with TRBD1. The CDR3 runs to 16 residues. The ends lost 6 bases at V and 4 bases at J; junction bases unmatched: 12. CDR1 is LNHDA and CDR2 is SQIVND in the germline V gene (reference sequence). The CDR3 DNA follows: TGTGCCAGTAGCCCAGGGGCCGGGACAGGGGAATACGAGCAGTACTTC. Translating gives CASSPGAGTGEYEQYF.

This chain links TRBV5-1 with TRBJ2-7; 10 bases line up with TRBD1. V lost 4 bases to trimming and J lost 1 base; unmatched junction nucleotides: 2. CDR3 length: 14 residues. The V gene's germline CDR1 is SGHRS and CDR2 YFSETQ. Here the CDR3 DNA reads TGCGCCAGCAGCCGGGACAGGGGTTCCTACGAGCAGTACTTC. It codes for CASSRDRGSYEQYF.

The chain couples TRBV5-5 to TRBJ2-1; 15 positions agree with TRBD2. CDR1 is SGHKS, CDR2 YYEKEE, per germline (reference sequence). After removal of 4 bases from V and 9 bases from J, the junction contained 5 bases not matched to a gene. The CDR3 totals 15 residues. CDR3 protein: CASSVPGLAGGEQFF. The CDR3 nucleotides read TGTGCCAGCAGCGTACCGGGACTAGCGGGAGGTGAGCAGTTCTTC.

This clone was seen once. The chain is built from TRBV5-1 and TRBJ2-3; tentative D call: TRBD1 (6 bases). The CDR3 is 16 amino acids. Per germline, CDR1 SGHRS and CDR2 YFSETQ. V lost 0 bases to trimming and J lost 3 bases, with 14 bases between them. The CDR3 DNA reads TGCGCCAGCAGCTTGGCTGTCGGGCAGGGGACAGATACGCAGTATTTT. Protein: CASSLAVGQGTDTQYF.

The sample holds one count of this clone. The CDR3 ends on some other residue instead of the conserved phenylalanine or tryptophan, so this is likely a read error. It is unclear where the CDR3 begins or ends on the DNA, so no DNA is shown, and the CDR3 is as TCRdb lists it. The chain uses TRBV5-5 and TRBJ2-7; TRBD2, the table's D call, lacks a check against the DNA. The CDR3 is 13 residues long, counting both termini. The germline CDR1 and CDR2 sequences are SGHKS and YYEKEE (reference sequence). CDR3 amino acids: CASSLAVAGAPGY.

The chain recombines TRBV7-9 with TRBJ2-4; 7 positions match TRBD2. The CDR3 has 13 residues. With V trimmed by 0 bases and J by 9 bases, 2 bases remained unmatched. The germline gives CDR1 SEHNR, CDR2 FQNEAQ (reference sequence). The CDR3 loop is CASSLAGGVIQYF. The CDR3 region has the DNA TGTGCCAGCAGCTTAGCGGGAGGGGTCATTCAGTACTTC.

The rearrangement uses TRBV7-9 and TRBJ2-7, with TRBD2 identical over 8 bases. J gave up 11 bases and V 5 bases, and 23 bases lay outside the gene matches. Germline-derived CDR1 and CDR2 are SEHNR and FQNEAQ (reference sequence). The CDR3 consists of 17 residues. CDR3 region: CASSPGGAGTPREVEYF. CDR3 bases: TGTGCCAGCAGCCCCGGGGGGGCCGGGACTCCCCGGGAGGTCGAGTACTTC.

V gene TRBV7-8 combines with J gene TRBJ2-7; 7 nucleotides agree with TRBD1. In germline, CDR1 is SGHVS, CDR2 FQNEAQ. The CDR3 is 12 residues long. With V trimmed by 8 bases and J by 3 bases, 4 bases remained unmatched. The CDR3 spells CASGRQGYEQYF. The CDR3 region has the DNA TGTGCCAGCGGGAGACAGGGCTACGAGCAGTACTTC.

The chain employs TRBV3-1 (or the pseudogene TRBV3-2) and TRBJ1-2; D unclear. Trimming removed 2 bases from V and 7 bases from J, with 8 bases in between. The length of the CDR3 is 12 residues. Germline loops: CDR1 LGHDT, CDR2 YNNKEL (reference sequence). The CDR3 loop is CASSQRSFGYTF. DNA for the CDR3: TGTGCCAGCAGCCAAAGGAGTTTTGGCTACACCTTC.

The chain carries TRBV6-1 and TRBJ1-6; 7 nucleotides align to TRBD1. Trimming removed 4 bases from V and 5 bases from J; junction bases left unmatched: 8. This CDR3 has 16 amino acids. Per the germline V gene, CDR1 is MNHNS and CDR2 is SASEGT. CDR3 nucleotides: TGTGCCAGCAGTGTGGGACAGCAAGGGGATAATTCACCCCTCCACTTT. It codes for CASSVGQQGDNSPLHF.

This chain joins TRBV18 and TRBJ1-1; 11 nucleotides line up with TRBD1. J was trimmed by 5 bases and V by 6 bases; bases with no gene match: 5. The CDR3 spans 14 residues. Germline CDR1 reads KGHSH; CDR2 reads LQKENI. The DNA of the CDR3 is TGTGCCAGCTCGCCGGGACAGGGGGTAACTGAAGCTTTCTTT. Translated: CASSPGQGVTEAFF.

This chain joins TRBV7-2 and TRBJ1-4, with D uncertain. In germline, CDR1 is SGHTA, CDR2 FQGNSA. CDR3 length equals 14 residues. Trimming took 5 bases from V and 8 from J, leaving 15 bases between them. CDR3 sequence (DNA): TGTGCCAGCAGCCGGGTTGATTTTCGCGAAAAACTGTTTTTT. Its protein is CASSRVDFREKLFF.

This clone was detected a few times. The J gene is TRBJ1-5, the V gene TRBV19; D ambiguous. The CDR3 runs 15 residues. CDR1 is LNHDA, CDR2 SQIVND, per germline (reference sequence). V was trimmed by 4 bases and J by 6 bases, leaving 16 bases between them. The CDR3 nucleotides are TGTGCCAGTAGTAACGTTGCAGTTGGTCTTCAGCCCCAGCATTTT. Its translation: CASSNVAVGLQPQHF.

The V gene is TRBV6-5, the J gene TRBJ2-5; D is perhaps TRBD2 (6 bases). The CDR3 has 15 amino acids. Trimming removed 9 bases from V and 0 bases from J, with 17 bases in between. Germline V lookup: CDR1 MNHEY, CDR2 SVGAGI. For the CDR3, the DNA is TGTGCCAGTTGCCTTAGCGGAGCGTACCAAGAGACCCAGTACTTC. Its protein product is CASCLSGAYQETQYF.

The chain employs TRBV29-1 and TRBJ1-1; D unclear. CDR3 length: 13 amino acids. Trimming took 4 bases from V and 4 from J, leaving 13 bases between them. CDR1 is SQVTM, CDR2 ANQGSEA, per germline. The CDR3 loop is CSVVLVSGTEAFF. CDR3 bases: TGCAGCGTTGTTTTGGTTTCCGGCACTGAAGCTTTCTTT.

The chain has TRBV7-9 and TRBJ1-2; maybe TRBD1 (6 bases). This CDR3 region has 15 residues. The V gene's germline CDR1 is SEHNR and CDR2 FQNEAQ (reference sequence). Trimming removed 1 base from V and 4 bases from J, with 13 bases in between. CDR3 coding DNA: TGTGCCAGCAGCTTAGACACGGACAGAACCTATGGCTACACCTTC. Protein sequence: CASSLDTDRTYGYTF.

V gene TRBV5-1 combines with J gene TRBJ1-1; D possibly corresponds to TRBD1 (5 bases). V was shortened by 0 bases and J by 0 bases, with 12 bases between the two germline ends. Germline V gene sequence: CDR1 SGHRS, CDR2 YFSETQ. CDR3 size: 16 residues. CDR3 coding DNA: TGCGCCAGCAGCTTGGGGGCAGGGTTCATGAACACTGAAGCTTTCTTT. Amino acids: CASSLGAGFMNTEAFF.

The chain recombines TRBV6-5 with TRBJ1-6, with D unclear. CDR1 and CDR2 (germline): MNHEY, SVGAGI. CDR3 length: 14 residues. The V gene lost 7 bases and the J gene lost 7 bases, with 14 bases spanning the gap. CDR3 amino acids: CASTGLPPNSPLHF. The CDR3 coding sequence is TGTGCCAGCACGGGTCTCCCGCCAAATTCACCCCTCCACTTT.

The rearrangement links TRBV6-5 to TRBJ2-7; perhaps TRBD1 as D (5 bases). CDR3 length: 14 residues. The germline V gene has CDR1 MNHEY and CDR2 SVGAGI. V was trimmed by 2 bases and J by 0 bases, leaving 8 bases between them. This CDR3 reads CASSYDRGSYEQYF. CDR3 DNA sequence: TGTGCCAGCAGTTACGACAGAGGCTCCTACGAGCAGTACTTC.

In DNA form, the CDR3 reads TGTGCCAGCAGTGAAAGCTTGGGCCGCCCTAATGAAAAACTGTTTTTT. Amino acid sequence: CASSESLGRPNEKLFF. The V gene is TRBV6-1, the J gene TRBJ1-4, with D unresolved. V was pared by 2 bases and J by 3 bases, with 13 bases between. CDR1 and CDR2 (germline): MNHNS, SASEGT. This CDR3 comprises 16 residues.

This chain joins TRBV19 and TRBJ2-1; TRBD2 is a possible D gene (6 bases). The germline gives CDR1 LNHDA, CDR2 SQIVND (reference sequence). Trimming cost V 3 bases and J 9 bases, with 18 bases left between them. CDR3 length equals 15 residues. Here the CDR3 reads CASSMRTDSSAEQFF. CDR3 sequence (DNA): TGTGCCAGTAGTATGAGGACGGATTCTAGCGCTGAGCAGTTCTTC.

This chain joins TRBV2 and TRBJ2-7, with TRBD1 matching 7 bases. CDR3 length: 14 residues. Germline V CDR1 and CDR2: SNHLY, FYNNEI. J lost 2 bases, V lost 4 bases, and 5 bases had no gene match. The CDR3 bases are TGTGCCAGCAGTGTGGGACAGTTTACCTACGAGCAGTACTTC. Translation gives CASSVGQFTYEQYF.

The gene calls are TRBV5-1 and TRBJ1-4, with 12 bases matching TRBD1. V was clipped by 3 bases and J by 7 bases; unmatched bases: 10. Germline-derived CDR1 and CDR2 are SGHRS and YFSETQ. The CDR3 has 17 residues. The CDR3 here is CASSSGTGGEESEKLFF. The CDR3 DNA reads TGCGCCAGCAGCTCAGGGACAGGGGGCGAGGAGAGTGAAAAACTGTTTTTT.